Described below is a single T cell receptor beta chain sequence and its context. Its target is unknown. Data came from immunoSEQ multiplex PCR; TCRdb stores just in-frame clones and leaves some out. The sample lists 130,000 to 150,000 clones, about 89% seen once, with 2.5% to 3% in the top ten. The CDR3 is 15 amino acids. V gave up 5 bases and J gave up 4 bases, with 12 bases separating them. Germline V gene sequence: CDR1 MNHEY, CDR2 SVGEGT. The source of the sample is a study of T cell responses to AZD1222 COVID-19 vaccine. Broader study findings: Most donors were white British, females outnumbered males, and clonal diversity was possibly underestimated. Spike-wide vaccine-associated CD4 TCRs dominated at 160-218 and 743-854. Repertoires were collected only later (after the peak T cell response had occurred).

Sequencing used peripheral blood, obtained on day 0 of MenACWY control vaccination. This clonotype was sampled from an adult in good health. The V and J genes are TRBV6-2 or TRBV6-3 and TRBJ2-6, with D tentatively TRBD1 (6 bases). The CDR3 protein is CASSQDSSGANVLTF. The CDR3 nucleotides read TGTGCCAGCAGTCAGGACAGTTCCGGGGCCAACGTCCTGACTTTC.